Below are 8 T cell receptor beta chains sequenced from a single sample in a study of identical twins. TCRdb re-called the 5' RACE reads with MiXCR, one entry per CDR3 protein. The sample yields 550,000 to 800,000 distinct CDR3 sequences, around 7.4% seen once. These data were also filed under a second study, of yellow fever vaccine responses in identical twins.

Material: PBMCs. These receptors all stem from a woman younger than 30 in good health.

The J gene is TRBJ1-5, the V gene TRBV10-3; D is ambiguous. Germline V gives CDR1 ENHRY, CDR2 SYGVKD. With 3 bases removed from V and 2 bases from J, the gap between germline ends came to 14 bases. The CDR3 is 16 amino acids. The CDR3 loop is CAISDRLDRGNQPQHF. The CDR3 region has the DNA TGTGCCATCAGTGATAGACTCGACCGGGGCAATCAGCCCCAGCATTTT.

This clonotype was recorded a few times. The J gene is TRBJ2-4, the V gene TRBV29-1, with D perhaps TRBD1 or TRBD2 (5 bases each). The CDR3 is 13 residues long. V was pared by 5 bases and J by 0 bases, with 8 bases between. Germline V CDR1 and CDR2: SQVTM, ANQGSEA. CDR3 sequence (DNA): TGCAGCGTTCGGGGCTTAGCCAAAAACATTCAGTACTTC. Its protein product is CSVRGLAKNIQYF.

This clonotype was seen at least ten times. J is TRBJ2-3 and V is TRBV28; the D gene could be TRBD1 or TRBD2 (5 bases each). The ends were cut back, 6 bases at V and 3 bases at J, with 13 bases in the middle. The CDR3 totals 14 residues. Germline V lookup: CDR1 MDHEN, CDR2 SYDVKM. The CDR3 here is CASRAGTKTDTQYF. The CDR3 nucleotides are TGTGCCAGCAGGGCCGGGACCAAGACAGATACGCAGTATTTT.

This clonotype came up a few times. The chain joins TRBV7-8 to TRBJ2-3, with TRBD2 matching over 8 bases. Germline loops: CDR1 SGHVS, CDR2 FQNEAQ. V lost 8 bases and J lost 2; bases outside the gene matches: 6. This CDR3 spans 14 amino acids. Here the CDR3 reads CASHSGKPTDTQYF. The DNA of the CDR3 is TGTGCCAGCCATAGCGGGAAGCCCACAGATACGCAGTATTTT.

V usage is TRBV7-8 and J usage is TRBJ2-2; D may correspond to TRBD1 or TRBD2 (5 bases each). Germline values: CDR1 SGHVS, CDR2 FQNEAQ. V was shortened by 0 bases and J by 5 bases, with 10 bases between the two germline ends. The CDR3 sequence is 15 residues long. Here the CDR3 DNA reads TGTGCCAGCAGCTTAGCTGAGGGGTGGACCGGGGAGCTGTTTTTT. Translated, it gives CASSLAEGWTGELFF.

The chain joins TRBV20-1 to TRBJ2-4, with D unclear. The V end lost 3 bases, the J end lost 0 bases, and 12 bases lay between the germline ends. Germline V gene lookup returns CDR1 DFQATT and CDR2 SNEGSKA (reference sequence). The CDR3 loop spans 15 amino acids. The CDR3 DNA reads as TGCAGTGCTAGTTCGGCTCCTAAAGCCAAAAACATTCAGTACTTC. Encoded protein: CSASSAPKAKNIQYF.

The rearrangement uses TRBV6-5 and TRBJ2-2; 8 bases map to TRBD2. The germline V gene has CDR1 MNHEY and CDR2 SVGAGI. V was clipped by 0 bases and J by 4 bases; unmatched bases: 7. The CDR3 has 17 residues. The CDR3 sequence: CASSYSFGRAPTGELFF. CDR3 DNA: TGTGCCAGCAGTTACTCGTTCGGGAGGGCTCCCACCGGGGAGCTGTTTTTT.

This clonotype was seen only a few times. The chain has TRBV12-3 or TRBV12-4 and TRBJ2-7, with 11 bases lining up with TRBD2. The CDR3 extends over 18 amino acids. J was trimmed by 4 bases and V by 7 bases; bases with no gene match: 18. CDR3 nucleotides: TGTGCCAGCACGGCCGGCAGGGGGATAGCTAGCGGGAGGTACGAGCAGTACTTC. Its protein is CASTAGRGIASGRYEQYF.